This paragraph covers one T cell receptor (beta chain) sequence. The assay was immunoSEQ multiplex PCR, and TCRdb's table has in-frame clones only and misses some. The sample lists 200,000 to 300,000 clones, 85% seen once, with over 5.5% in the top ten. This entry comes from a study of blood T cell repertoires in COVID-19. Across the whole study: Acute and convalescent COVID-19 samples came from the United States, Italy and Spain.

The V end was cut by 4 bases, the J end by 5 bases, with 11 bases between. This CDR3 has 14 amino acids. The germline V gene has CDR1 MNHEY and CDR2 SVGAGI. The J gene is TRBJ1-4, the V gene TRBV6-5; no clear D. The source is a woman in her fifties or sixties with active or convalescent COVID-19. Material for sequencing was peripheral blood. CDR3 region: CASSLAEANEKLFF. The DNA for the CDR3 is TGTGCCAGCAGTTTGGCGGAGGCGAATGAAAAACTGTTTTTT.